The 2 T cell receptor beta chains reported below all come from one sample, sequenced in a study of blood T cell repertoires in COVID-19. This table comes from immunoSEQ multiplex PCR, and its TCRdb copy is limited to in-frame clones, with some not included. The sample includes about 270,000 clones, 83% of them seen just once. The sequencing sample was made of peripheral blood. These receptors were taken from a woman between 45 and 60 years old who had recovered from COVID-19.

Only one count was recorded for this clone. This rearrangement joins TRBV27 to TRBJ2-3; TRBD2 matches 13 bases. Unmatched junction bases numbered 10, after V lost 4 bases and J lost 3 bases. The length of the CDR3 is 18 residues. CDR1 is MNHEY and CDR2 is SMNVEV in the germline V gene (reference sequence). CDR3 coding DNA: TGTGCCAGCAGTTCGCCGCGGACTAGCGGGAGATTTACAGATACGCAGTATTTT. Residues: CASSSPRTSGRFTDTQYF.

The CDR3, as DNA: TGCGCCAGCAGCTCCCTGGCGGGTGGTAACACCGGGGAGCTGTTTTTT. It yields the protein CASSSLAGGNTGELFF. This chain connects TRBV5-1 to TRBJ2-2, with D possibly being TRBD2 (5 bases). Germline assignment: CDR1 SGHRS and CDR2 YFSETQ. This CDR3 is 16 amino acids long. V lost 3 bases to trimming and J lost 2 bases, with 14 bases between them.